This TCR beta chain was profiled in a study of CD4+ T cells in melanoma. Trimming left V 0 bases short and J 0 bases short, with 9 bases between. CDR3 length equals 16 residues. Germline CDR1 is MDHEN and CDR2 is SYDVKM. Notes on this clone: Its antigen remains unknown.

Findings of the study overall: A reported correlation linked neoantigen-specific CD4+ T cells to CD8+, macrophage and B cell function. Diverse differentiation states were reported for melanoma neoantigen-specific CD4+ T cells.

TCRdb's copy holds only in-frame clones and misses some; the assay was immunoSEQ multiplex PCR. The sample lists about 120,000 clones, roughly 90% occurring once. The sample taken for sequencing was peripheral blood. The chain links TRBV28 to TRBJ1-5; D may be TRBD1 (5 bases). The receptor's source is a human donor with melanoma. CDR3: CASSLWAGISNQPQHF. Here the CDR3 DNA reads TGTGCCAGCAGTTTATGGGCAGGGATTAGCAATCAGCCCCAGCATTTT.